This TCR beta chain was sequenced for a study of cytomegalovirus exposure and HLA in healthy donors. Findings and caveats of the study: In most subjects, TCR beta sequences reportedly gave accurate predictions of HLA-A and HLA-B alleles. In a later analysis, TCR beta V- and J-gene trimming showed a link to a missense DCLRE1C variant. A later analysis reportedly found fewer N-insertions in an Asian-associated ancestry cluster than the roughly 670-donor mean.

Notes on this clone: Its cognate antigen is unknown. Other nucleotide sequences in the sample specify the same CDR3.

At sampling all donors were nominally healthy, likely with unrecorded immune exposures. Deletions cut 3 bases from V and 4 bases from J, with 6 bases between. CDR1 and CDR2 from the germline V gene are MNHNS and SASEGT. The CDR3 contains 12 residues. Primers for the PCR totalled 60 Vbeta and 13 Jbeta. The method was immunoSEQ multiplex PCR; TCRdb's version includes in-frame clones alone and lacks a portion of them. The table includes about 130,000 clones, 77% detected once. The TCR sequence derives from a woman in her sixties or seventies in good health and CMV-seronegative. Sequencing was performed on PBMCs. The rearrangement uses TRBV6-1 and TRBJ1-1, with D unresolved. The CDR3 loop is CASSESLTEAFF. As DNA, the CDR3 is TGTGCCAGCAGTGAGAGTCTCACTGAAGCTTTCTTT.